The present T cell receptor beta chain was sequenced within a study of CD8 T cells in ankylosing spondylitis. The study's findings and limits: Ankylosing spondylitis blood appeared to be characterized by a TCR beta motif of 7 to 9 highly homologous variants. Clones that were linked to disease were CD8+ and were relatively rare in peripheral blood.

About this clonotype: Its antigen remains unknown.

Germline CDR1 is SNHLY and CDR2 is FYNNEI. V lost 7 bases and J lost 0; bases outside the gene matches: 9. The CDR3 has 16 amino acids. Scientists made TCR beta libraries using quantitative 5'-RACE with molecular barcodes. In TCRdb, the 5' RACE reads were re-called with MiXCR into one record per CDR3 protein. The profile shows hundreds of thousands of distinct CDR3 sequences, roughly 22% of them singletons. The chain combines TRBV2 with TRBJ2-3; 8 bases line up with TRBD2. The clonotype comes from a male donor with ankylosing spondylitis or in good health (not recorded which). The sample comprised blood, either unsorted or a sorted T cell fraction (not recorded which). As DNA, the CDR3 is TGTGCCAGCAAAAGAACTAGCGGCTCTAGCACAGATACGCAGTATTTT. It is translated as CASKRTSGSSTDTQYF.